The sequence of this T cell receptor beta chain was determined in a study of cytomegalovirus exposure and HLA in healthy donors. Notes on the study in general: For cytomegalovirus status, the classifier reportedly gave diagnoses with high specificity and sensitivity. A later analysis, which compared TCR beta chains of equal frequency, found the HLA-associated ones more clonally expanded.

Primers included in the PCR were 60 Vbeta and 13 Jbeta primers. Profiled with immunoSEQ multiplex PCR; TCRdb holds only in-frame clones, not every one. The profile shows some 120,000 clones, roughly 82% of them singletons. A word on this clone: Its specificity is not known.

The receptor was isolated from an older woman in good health and CMV-seropositive. The specimen was PBMCs.

The CDR3 reads CASSYSSGIGNQPQHF. As DNA, the CDR3 is TGTGCCAGCAGCTACTCTTCCGGGATAGGGAATCAGCCCCAGCATTTT. The rearrangement joins TRBV7-9 to TRBJ1-5; D is ambiguous. CDR3 size: 16 residues. Trimming removed 4 bases at V and 4 bases at J, with 17 bases between. Germline V gives CDR1 SEHNR, CDR2 FQNEAQ (reference sequence).